The subject of this entry is one T cell receptor beta chain. In the original analysis: Reference gene primer amplification gave estimated nucleated cell counts. The method was immunoSEQ multiplex PCR; TCRdb's version includes in-frame clones alone and lacks a portion of them. V and J calls plus clone size are reproduced from that table; the DNA served to infer D and trimming. The sample lists 250,000 to 300,000 clones, about 88% occurring once. The sample originates from a study of blood T cell repertoires in COVID-19. Background on the study: Acute and convalescent COVID-19 samples came from the United States, Italy and Spain. In each case, the material was cDNA or gDNA derived from T cells, B-cell-depleted T cells, or PBMCs.

Patients in Seattle were enrolled during active infection, then followed longitudinally. J was trimmed by 3 bases and V by 3 bases; bases with no gene match: 2. This CDR3 spans 16 amino acids. The germline V gene has CDR1 KGHDR and CDR2 SFDVKD. The sequenced sample consisted of peripheral blood. This TCR was recovered from a woman in her thirties with COVID-19, enrolled during active disease. The genes are TRBV24-1 and TRBJ2-3; 13 positions match TRBD2. The CDR3 sequence is CATSDPGLAGTDTQYF. The CDR3 bases are TGTGCCACCAGTGATCCGGGACTAGCGGGAACAGATACGCAGTATTTT.